These 15 T cell receptor beta chains were sequenced from one sample in a study of T-cell memory formation after mild COVID-19. One entry per CDR3 protein, called by TCRdb with MiXCR from the 5' RACE reads. The sample contains hundreds of thousands of distinct CDR3 sequences, 18% of which appear only once. The sequenced sample was PBMCs or a T cell subset sorted from them (not recorded which). The receptor source for this set is an adult woman who had mild COVID-19 (a few samples of this study predate the infection). Cell type and time point are not known.

The V and J genes are TRBV27 and TRBJ2-2; TRBD1 agrees at 7 bases. Per germline, CDR1 MNHEY and CDR2 SMNVEV (reference sequence). The J segment lost 4 bases and the V segment lost 8 bases, leaving 1 base of the junction unmatched. The length of the CDR3 is 12 residues. CDR3 sequence reads: CASEGATGELFF. The CDR3 DNA sequence: TGTGCCAGCGAGGGGGCCACCGGGGAGCTGTTTTTT.

J is TRBJ1-5 and V is TRBV3-1, with 10 bases lining up with TRBD1. This CDR3 has 14 residues. J gave up 8 bases and V 4 bases, and 5 bases lay outside the gene matches. Germline V lookup: CDR1 LGHDT, CDR2 YNNKEL (reference sequence). CDR3 in DNA: TGTGCCAGCAGCCCGGGACAGGGGAGGGAGCCCCAGCATTTT. Translated, it gives CASSPGQGREPQHF.

In its sample, this clonotype was seen a few times. The chain uses TRBV5-1 and TRBJ2-1, with D hard to call. Germline loops: CDR1 SGHRS, CDR2 YFSETQ. The CDR3 consists of 15 residues. V lost 4 bases to trimming and J lost 2 bases, with 13 bases between them. The CDR3 loop reads CASSQSQTAYNEQFF. CDR3 nucleotide sequence: TGCGCCAGCAGCCAGTCCCAAACCGCCTACAATGAGCAGTTCTTC.

This chain uses TRBV12-3 or TRBV12-4 with TRBJ1-1, with 8 bases lining up with TRBD1. With 6 bases clipped from V and 4 bases from J, the junction kept 4 bases outside the gene matches. The CDR3 runs to 13 residues. The CDR3 sequence: CASSIGQGTEAFF. For the CDR3, the DNA is TGTGCCAGCAGCATAGGACAGGGCACTGAAGCTTTCTTT.

This clonotype was found once. This sequence joins TRBV6-5 and TRBJ1-6; TRBD1 might be the D (5 bases). The CDR3 covers 17 residues. Looked up from germline, CDR1 is MNHEY and CDR2 is SVGAGI. V was cut by 0 bases and J by 4 bases, with 13 bases left in between. CDR3 coding DNA: TGTGCCAGCAGTTACTCGACGAGGGGCGCGTATAATTCACCCCTCCACTTT. Its protein is CASSYSTRGAYNSPLHF.

This clonotype was picked up a small number of times. The chain carries TRBV29-1 and TRBJ2-7, with D perhaps assigned TRBD1 or TRBD2 (6 bases each). The CDR3 is 12 residues long. V gave up 7 bases and J gave up 5 bases, with 15 bases separating them. Germline lookup yields CDR1 SQVTM and CDR2 ANQGSEA. CDR3 sequence reads: CSASEGGHEQYF. The CDR3 nucleotides are TGCAGCGCCTCGGAGGGGGGCCACGAGCAGTACTTC.

This clonotype was observed a handful of times. The chain uses TRBV7-6 and TRBJ1-2; D unresolved. V was cut by 4 bases and J by 7 bases, with 10 bases left in between. This CDR3 contains 12 residues. The germline V gene has CDR1 SGHVS and CDR2 FNYEAQ. As DNA, the CDR3 is TGTGCCAGCAGCTCCCTTGGAAGTGGCTACACCTTC. Residues: CASSSLGSGYTF.

This clonotype was detected only a few times. The chain carries TRBV12-3 or TRBV12-4 and TRBJ2-1, with D possibly being TRBD2 (5 bases). The CDR3 loop spans 15 amino acids. Trimming stripped 4 bases from V and 7 bases from J, with 17 bases between. This CDR3 is CASSSTTSLWNEQFF. The CDR3 coding sequence is TGTGCCAGCAGTTCCACCACTAGTTTATGGAATGAGCAGTTCTTC.

This clonotype was detected a few times. The V and J genes are TRBV9 and TRBJ2-4; D tentatively fits TRBD1 or TRBD2 (5 bases each). CDR1 and CDR2 (germline): SGDLS, YYNGEE. V was cut by 2 bases and J by 6 bases, with 12 bases left in between. The CDR3 is 14 residues long. CDR3 loop: CASSVGGYGNIQYF. The CDR3 DNA reads TGTGCCAGCAGCGTTGGGGGATACGGAAACATTCAGTACTTC.

This clonotype was seen more than once but under ten times. The chain has TRBV6-1 and TRBJ2-1; the D is unclear. This CDR3 contains 15 residues. V lost 1 base to trimming and J lost 0 bases, with 7 bases between them. The germline V gene has CDR1 MNHNS and CDR2 SASEGT. This chain's CDR3 is CASSEGRASYNEQFF. For the CDR3, the DNA is TGTGCCAGCAGTGAAGGACGGGCCTCCTACAATGAGCAGTTCTTC.

The chain employs TRBV5-6 and TRBJ1-1; D not resolved. V was cut by 2 bases and J by 5 bases, with 13 bases left in between. The CDR3 is made up of 14 amino acids. Germline V gives CDR1 SGHDT, CDR2 YYEEEE. The chain's CDR3 is CASSFGEIGTEAFF. The CDR3 nucleotides are TGTGCCAGCAGCTTTGGGGAGATAGGGACTGAAGCTTTCTTT. The whole variable domain, filled in from reference TRBV5-6 and TRBJ1-1, reads DAGVTQSPTHLIKTRGQQVTLRCSPKSGHDTVSWYQQALGQGPQFIFQYYEEEERQRGNFPDRFSGHQFPNYSSELNVNALLLGDSALYLCASSFGEIGTEAFFGQGTRLTVV.

CDR3 coding DNA: TGTGCCAGCAGCCCCTTCACAGGGACAGATACGCAGTATTTT. This sequence encodes CASSPFTGTDTQYF. The rearrangement uses TRBV11-2 and TRBJ2-3, with D perhaps TRBD1 (6 bases). Germline CDR1 and CDR2: SGHAT and FQNNGV. The germline V and J ends were trimmed by 5 bases and 3 bases, with 12 bases remaining between them. There are 14 residues in the CDR3.

This clonotype was seen a few times. The chain is built from TRBV5-1 and TRBJ2-3; 7 bases line up with TRBD1. Germline V CDR1 and CDR2: SGHRS, YFSETQ. The CDR3 has 15 residues. V was clipped by 5 bases and J by 3 bases; unmatched bases: 9. In DNA, the CDR3 is TGCGCCAGCAGTCTTACAGGGGAACCTACAGATACGCAGTATTTT. Amino acids: CASSLTGEPTDTQYF. Full variable domain (rest looked up from reference TRBV5-1 and TRBJ2-3): KAGVTQTPRYLIKTRGQQVTLSCSPISGHRSVSWYQQTPGQGLQFLFEYFSETQRNKGNFPGRFSGRQFSNSRSEMNVSTLELGDSALYLCASSLTGEPTDTQYFGPGTRLTVL.

Details on this clonotype: It may be a read error: a sequence one base away is much more abundant. This chain links TRBV12-3 or TRBV12-4 with TRBJ2-3, with TRBD1 identical over 8 bases. The CDR3 is 14 residues long. CDR3: CASTGSGGADKQYF. CDR3 DNA: TGTGCCAGCACTGGGTCAGGGGGCGCAGATAAGCAGTATTTT.

The chain employs TRBV7-9 and TRBJ2-2; no firm D call. There are 12 residues in the CDR3. Germline V gene sequence: CDR1 SEHNR, CDR2 FQNEAQ (reference sequence). V shed 2 bases and J shed 9 bases, with 7 bases lying between them. The CDR3 sequence is CASSLNRRELFF. As DNA, the CDR3 is TGTGCCAGCAGCTTAAATAGGCGGGAGCTGTTTTTT.